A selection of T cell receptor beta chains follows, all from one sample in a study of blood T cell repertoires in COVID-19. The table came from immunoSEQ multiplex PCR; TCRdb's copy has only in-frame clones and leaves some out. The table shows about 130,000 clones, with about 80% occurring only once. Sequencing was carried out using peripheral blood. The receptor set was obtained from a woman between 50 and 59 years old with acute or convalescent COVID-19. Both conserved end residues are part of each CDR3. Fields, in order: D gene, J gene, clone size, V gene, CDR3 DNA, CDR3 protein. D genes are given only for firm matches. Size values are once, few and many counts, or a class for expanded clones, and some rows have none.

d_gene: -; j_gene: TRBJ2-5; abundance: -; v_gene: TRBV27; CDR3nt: TGTGCCAGCAGTTTTGGGGGCTCGGAGACCCAGTACTTC; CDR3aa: CASSFGGSETQYF
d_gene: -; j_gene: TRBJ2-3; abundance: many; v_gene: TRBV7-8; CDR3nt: TGTGCCAGCACCCAGACGGCAGGTACGGCAGATACGCAGTATTTT; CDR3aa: CASTQTAGTADTQYF
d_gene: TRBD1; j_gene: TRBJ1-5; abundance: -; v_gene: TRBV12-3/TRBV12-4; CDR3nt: TGTGCCAGCAGTTTGACAGGGTGGCAGCCCCAGCATTTT; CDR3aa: CASSLTGWQPQHF
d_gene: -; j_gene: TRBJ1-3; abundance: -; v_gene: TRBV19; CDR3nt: TGTGCCAGTAGTCTCCAGTATAACAGGGACAGAAACACCATATATTTT; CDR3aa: CASSLQYNRDRNTIYF
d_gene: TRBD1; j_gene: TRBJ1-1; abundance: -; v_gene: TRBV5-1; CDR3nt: TGCGCCAGCAGCTTGGGTGGACAGGCGAACACTGAAGCTTTCTTT; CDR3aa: CASSLGGQANTEAFF
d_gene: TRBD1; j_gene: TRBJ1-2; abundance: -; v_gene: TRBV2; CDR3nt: TGTGCCAGCAGCTCAGGGGGCGCTTGGGGCTACACCTTC; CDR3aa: CASSSGGAWGYTF
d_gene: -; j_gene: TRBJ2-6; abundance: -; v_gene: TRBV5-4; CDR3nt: TGTGCCAGCAGCCTCATAGACTCTGGGGCCAACGTCCTGACTTTC; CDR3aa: CASSLIDSGANVLTF
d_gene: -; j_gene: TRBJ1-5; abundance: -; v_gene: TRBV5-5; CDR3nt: TGTGCCAGCAGCTTTGGGAGTTATAGCAATCAGCCCCAGCATTTT; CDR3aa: CASSFGSYSNQPQHF
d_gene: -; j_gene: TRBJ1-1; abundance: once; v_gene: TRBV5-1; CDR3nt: TGCGCCAGCAGCCAACAGGAGAACACTGAAGCTTTCTTT; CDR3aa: CASSQQENTEAFF
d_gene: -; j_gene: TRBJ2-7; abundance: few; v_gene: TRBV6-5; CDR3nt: TGTGCCAGCCAGGACAGCAGCTCCTACGAGCAGTACTTC; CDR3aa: CASQDSSSYEQYF
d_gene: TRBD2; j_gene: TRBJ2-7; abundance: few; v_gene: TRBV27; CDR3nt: TGTGCCAGCAGGCGCGAGACGGGGGGTCTTTACGAGCAGTACTTC; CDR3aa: CASRRETGGLYEQYF
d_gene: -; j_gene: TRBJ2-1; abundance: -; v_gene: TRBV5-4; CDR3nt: TGTGCCAGCAGATTCGGCGGGGGCCATGAGCAGTTCTTC; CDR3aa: CASRFGGGHEQFF
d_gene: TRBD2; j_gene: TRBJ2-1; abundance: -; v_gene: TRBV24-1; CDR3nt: TGTGCCACCAGTGATTTGCCCAGACTAGCGGGGAGCAATGAGCAGTTCTTC; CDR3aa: CATSDLPRLAGSNEQFF
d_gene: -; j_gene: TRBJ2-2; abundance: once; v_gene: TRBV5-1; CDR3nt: TGCGCCAGCAGCTTGGGAGCTACGAACACCGGGGAGCTGTTTTTT; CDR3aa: CASSLGATNTGELFF
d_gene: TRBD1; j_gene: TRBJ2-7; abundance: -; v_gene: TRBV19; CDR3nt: TGTGCCAGTAGTATGGGACAGGGGAAAACCTACGAGCAGTACTTC; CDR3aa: CASSMGQGKTYEQYF
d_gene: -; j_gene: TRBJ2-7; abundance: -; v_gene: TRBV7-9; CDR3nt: TGTGCCAGCAGCTCAGGGGTCTACGAGCAGTACTTC; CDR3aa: CASSSGVYEQYF
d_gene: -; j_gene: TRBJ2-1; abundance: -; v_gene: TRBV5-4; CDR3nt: TGTGCCAGCAGCTCGACTTATCAGGGAAGGGTCGATGAGCAGTTCTTC; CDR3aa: CASSSTYQGRVDEQFF
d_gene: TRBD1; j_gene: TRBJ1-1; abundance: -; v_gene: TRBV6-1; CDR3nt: TGTGCCAGCAGTGAATTTGGACAGGGCAATAAAGCTTTCTTT; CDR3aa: CASSEFGQGNKAFF
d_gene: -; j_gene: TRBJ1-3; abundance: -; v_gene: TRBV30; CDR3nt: TGTGCCTGGAGTGTTGGAGCCTCCTCTGGAAACACCATATATTTT; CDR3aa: CAWSVGASSGNTIYF
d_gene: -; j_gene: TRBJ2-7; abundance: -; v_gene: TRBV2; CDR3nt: TGTGCCAGCAGTGCCGAGCCGGGACACCTACTCTACGAGCAGTACTTC; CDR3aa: CASSAEPGHLLYEQYF
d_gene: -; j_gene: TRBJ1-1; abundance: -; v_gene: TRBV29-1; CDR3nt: TGCAGCGTTGAAGAGAGCCTAACTGAAGCTTTCTTT; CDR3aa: CSVEESLTEAFF
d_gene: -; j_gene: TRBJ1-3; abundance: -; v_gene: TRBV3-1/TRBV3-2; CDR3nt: TGTGCCAGCAGCCAATCAGGGATCTGGGGTGGAAACACCATATATTTT; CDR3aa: CASSQSGIWGGNTIYF
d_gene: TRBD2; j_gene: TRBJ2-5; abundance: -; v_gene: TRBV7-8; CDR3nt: TGTGCCAGCAGCCCTTCTAGCGGGGGGGGTCTAGAGACCCAGTACTTC; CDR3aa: CASSPSSGGGLETQYF
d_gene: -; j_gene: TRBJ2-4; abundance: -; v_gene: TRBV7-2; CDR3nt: TGTGCCAGCAGCTTAATCCGCGCGAACATTCAGTACTTC; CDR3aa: CASSLIRANIQYF
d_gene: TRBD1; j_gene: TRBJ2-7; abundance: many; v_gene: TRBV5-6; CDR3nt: TGTGCCAGCAGCTTGGGGTTTGGGACAGGGATCGAGCAGTACTTC; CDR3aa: CASSLGFGTGIEQYF
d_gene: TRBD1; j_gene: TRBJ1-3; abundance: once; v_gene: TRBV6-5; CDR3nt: TGTGCCAGCAGGGCAGGGGGCGCGGGTGGAAACACCATATATTTT; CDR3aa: CASRAGGAGGNTIYF
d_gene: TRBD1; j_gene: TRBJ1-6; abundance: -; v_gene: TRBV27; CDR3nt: TGTGCCAGCACAACACCAGGGGGGTCACCCCTCCACTTT; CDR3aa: CASTTPGGSPLHF
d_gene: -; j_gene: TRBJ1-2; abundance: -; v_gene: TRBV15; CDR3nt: TGTGCCACCAGCAGAGGGACAGCCTATGGCTACACCTTC; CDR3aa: CATSRGTAYGYTF
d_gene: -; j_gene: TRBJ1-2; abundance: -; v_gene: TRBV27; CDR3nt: TGTGCCAGCAGTTCCCCTTCTCTCAACTATGGCTACACCTTC; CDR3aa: CASSSPSLNYGYTF
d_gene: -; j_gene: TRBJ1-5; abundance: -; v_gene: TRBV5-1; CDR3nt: TGCGCCAGCAGCTTGGGAGGGTCCAATCAGCCCCAGCATTTT; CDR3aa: CASSLGGSNQPQHF
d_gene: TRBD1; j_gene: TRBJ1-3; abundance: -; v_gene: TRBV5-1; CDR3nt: TGCGCCAGCAGCTTGGAACGGACAGGGTCTGGAAACACCATATATTTT; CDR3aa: CASSLERTGSGNTIYF
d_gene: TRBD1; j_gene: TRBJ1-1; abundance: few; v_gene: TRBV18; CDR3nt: TGTGCCAGCTCGCCGTTACCCGACAGGGGTTGGACTGAAGCTTTCTTT; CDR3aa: CASSPLPDRGWTEAFF
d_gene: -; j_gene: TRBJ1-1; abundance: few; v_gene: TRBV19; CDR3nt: TGTGCCAGTAGCCTTGACTCTGACAGGAACACTGAAGCTTTCTTT; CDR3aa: CASSLDSDRNTEAFF
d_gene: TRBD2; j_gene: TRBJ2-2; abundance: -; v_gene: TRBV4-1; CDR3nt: TGCGCCAGCAGCCAAGATTTTCTAGCGGGGGGGCGGCTGAACACCGGGGAGCTGTTTTTT; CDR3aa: CASSQDFLAGGRLNTGELFF
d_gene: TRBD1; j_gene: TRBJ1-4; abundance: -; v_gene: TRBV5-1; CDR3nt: TGCGCCAGCAGCTTGGGGGACAGGGCGAATGAAAAACTGTTTTTT; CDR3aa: CASSLGDRANEKLFF
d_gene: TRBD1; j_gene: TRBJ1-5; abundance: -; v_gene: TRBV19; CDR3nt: TGTGCCAGCACAAGGCGCGGACCGGGACAGCATAGCAATCAGCCCCAGCATTTT; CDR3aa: CASTRRGPGQHSNQPQHF
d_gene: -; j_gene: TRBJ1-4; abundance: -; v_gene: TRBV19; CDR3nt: TGTGCCAGTAGGCCACAGGCTGCAACTAATGAAAAACTGTTTTTT; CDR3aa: CASRPQAATNEKLFF
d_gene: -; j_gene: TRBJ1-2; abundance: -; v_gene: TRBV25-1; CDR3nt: TGTGCCAGCAGTGAATGGGAGGGGAACTATGGCTACACCTTC; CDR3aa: CASSEWEGNYGYTF
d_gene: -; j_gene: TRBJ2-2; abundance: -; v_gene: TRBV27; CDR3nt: TGTGCCAGCAGTTTATCGTCGGTAACGACCGGGGAGCTGTTTTTT; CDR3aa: CASSLSSVTTGELFF
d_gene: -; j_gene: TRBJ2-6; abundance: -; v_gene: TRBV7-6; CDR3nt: TGTGCCAGCAGCCTAAGGAGTACTGGGGCCAACGTCCTGACTTTC; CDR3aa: CASSLRSTGANVLTF
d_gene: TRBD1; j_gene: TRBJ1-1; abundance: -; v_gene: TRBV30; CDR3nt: TGTGCCTGGGTCCCGACAGGGAGTCTCAACACTGAAGCTTTCTTT; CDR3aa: CAWVPTGSLNTEAFF
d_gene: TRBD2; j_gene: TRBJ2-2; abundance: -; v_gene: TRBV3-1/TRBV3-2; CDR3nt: TGTGCCAGCAGCCAAGATCTTACGGGGGGGAACACCGGGGAGCTGTTTTTT; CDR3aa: CASSQDLTGGNTGELFF
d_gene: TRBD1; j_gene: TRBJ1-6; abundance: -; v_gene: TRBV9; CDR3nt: TGTGCCAGCAGCGCAACAGGGGACACTAATTCACCCCTCCACTTT; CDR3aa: CASSATGDTNSPLHF
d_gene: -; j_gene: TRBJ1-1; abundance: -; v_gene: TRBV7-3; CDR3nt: TGTGCCAGCGCCGAGGGTCATACTGAAGCTTTCTTT; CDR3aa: CASAEGHTEAFF
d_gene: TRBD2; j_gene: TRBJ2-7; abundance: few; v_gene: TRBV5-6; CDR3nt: TGTGCCAGCAGCTCTAGCGGGGTAGGTTACGAGCAGTACTTC; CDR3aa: CASSSSGVGYEQYF
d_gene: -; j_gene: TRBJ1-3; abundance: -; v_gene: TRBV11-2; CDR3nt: TGTGCCAGCAGCTTAGTTGACAGTCGAAACACCATATATTTT; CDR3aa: CASSLVDSRNTIYF
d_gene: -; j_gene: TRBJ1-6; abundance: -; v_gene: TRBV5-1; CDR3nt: TGCGCCAGCAGCTTGGCTGCGACAGCCTATAATTCACCCCTCCACTTT; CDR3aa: CASSLAATAYNSPLHF
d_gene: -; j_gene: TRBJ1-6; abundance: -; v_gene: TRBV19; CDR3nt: TGTGCCAGTAGTACCCAGGGAGGCTATAATTCACCCCTCCACTTT; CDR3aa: CASSTQGGYNSPLHF
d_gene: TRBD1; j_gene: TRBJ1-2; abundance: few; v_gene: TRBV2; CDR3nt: TGTGCCAGCAGTGAAGGGACAGGGGGCCAGTATGGCTACACCTTC; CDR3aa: CASSEGTGGQYGYTF
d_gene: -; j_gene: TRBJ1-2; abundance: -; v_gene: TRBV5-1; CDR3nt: TGCGCCAGCAGCCCAAGCCCGACAACGAGTGGCGGCTACACCTTC; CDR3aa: CASSPSPTTSGGYTF
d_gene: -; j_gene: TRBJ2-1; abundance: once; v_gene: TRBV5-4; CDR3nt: TGTGCCAGCAGCTTCTTCGATGAGCAGTTCTTC; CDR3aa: CASSFFDEQFF
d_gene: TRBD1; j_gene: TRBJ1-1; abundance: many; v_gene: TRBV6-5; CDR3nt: TGTGCCAGCAGAGACCTGACAGGGTGGAACACTGAAGCTTTCTTT; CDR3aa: CASRDLTGWNTEAFF
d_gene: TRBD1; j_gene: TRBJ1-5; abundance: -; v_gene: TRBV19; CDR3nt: TGTGCCACCAGACAGGGAGATCAGCCCCAGCATTTT; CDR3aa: CATRQGDQPQHF
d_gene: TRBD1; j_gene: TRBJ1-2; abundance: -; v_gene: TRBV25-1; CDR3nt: TGTGCCAGCAGTGATGGCGGGACAGGGGGCCGTCGTGGCTACACCTTC; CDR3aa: CASSDGGTGGRRGYTF
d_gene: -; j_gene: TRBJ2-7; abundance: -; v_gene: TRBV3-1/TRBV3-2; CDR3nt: TGTGCCAGCAGCCAAGCAGAATACGAGCAGTACTTC; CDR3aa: CASSQAEYEQYF
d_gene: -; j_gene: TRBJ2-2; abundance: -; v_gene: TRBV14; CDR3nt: TGTGCCAGCAATCAGGGGTCCCCCGGGGAGCTGTTTTTT; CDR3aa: CASNQGSPGELFF